Each of the 21 T cell receptor beta chains below was sequenced from the same sample in a study of cytomegalovirus exposure and HLA in healthy donors. Amplification used 60 Vbeta primers and 13 Jbeta primers. Sequencing used immunoSEQ multiplex PCR; TCRdb keeps in-frame clones, though not all of them. This repertoire shows about 130,000 clones, 65% to 75% found once; its top ten account for approximately 5.4%. The sample taken for sequencing was PBMCs. The receptors derive from a woman between 45 and 65 years old in good health and CMV-seropositive.

Details on this clone: Within the sample, other DNA sequences also encode this same CDR3. V is TRBV7-2 and J is TRBJ1-5, with 7 positions matching TRBD1. Trimming at V came to 5 bases and at J to 4 bases, leaving 5 bases not matched to a gene. The germline gives CDR1 SGHTA, CDR2 FQGNSA. The CDR3 runs 14 residues. CDR3 protein: CASSQGGGNQPQHF. The DNA of the CDR3 is TGTGCCAGCAGCCAGGGGGGCGGTAATCAGCCCCAGCATTTT.

The J gene is TRBJ1-6, the V gene TRBV2; D is uncertain. Germline V gene lookup returns CDR1 SNHLY and CDR2 FYNNEI. V lost 0 bases to trimming and J lost 7 bases, with 13 bases between them. The CDR3 length is 16 residues. CDR3 loop: CASSEARGQENSPLHF. For the CDR3, the DNA is TGTGCCAGCAGTGAAGCCCGTGGGCAGGAAAATTCACCCCTCCACTTT.

This sequence joins TRBV2 and TRBJ2-2; the D gene is possibly TRBD1 (5 bases). The CDR3 runs to 17 residues. Germline V gives CDR1 SNHLY, CDR2 FYNNEI. The ends were cut back, 8 bases at V and 1 base at J, with 20 bases in the middle. CDR3 amino acids: CASGPWLFTGNTGELFF. CDR3 DNA sequence: TGTGCCAGCGGACCTTGGCTTTTTACAGGGAACACCGGGGAGCTGTTTTTT. Complete variable domain (other parts from reference TRBV2 and TRBJ2-2): EPEVTQTPSHQVTQMGQEVILRCVPISNHLYFYWYRQILGQKVEFLVSFYNNEISEKSEIFDDQFSVERPDGSNFTLKIRSTKLEDSAMYFCASGPWLFTGNTGELFFGEGSRLTVL.

The chain has TRBV6-5 and TRBJ2-3; TRBD1 agrees at 7 bases. V gave up 6 bases and J gave up 7 bases; unmatched junction bases: 10. CDR1 MNHEY and CDR2 SVGAGI come from the germline V gene. This CDR3 spans 14 amino acids. The CDR3 reads CASSRGTPVNTQYF. As DNA, the CDR3 is TGTGCCAGCAGCAGGGGGACACCGGTAAATACGCAGTATTTT.

The chain combines TRBV5-8 with TRBJ1-1; tentative D call: TRBD1 (5 bases). CDR1 and CDR2 from the germline V gene are SGHTS and YDEGEE. With 0 bases removed from V and 11 bases from J, the gap between germline ends came to 14 bases. The CDR3 is 13 residues long. CDR3 nucleotide sequence: TGTGCCAGCAGCTTGGGAGTGGGGCGGAGTGCTTTCTTT. It translates to CASSLGVGRSAFF.

This clone has a single count. The CDR3 spells CASSGGETQYF. The CDR3 DNA follows: TGTGCCAGCAGCGGGGGGGAGACCCAGTACTTC. The chain links TRBV7-9 to TRBJ2-5; weak D call: TRBD2 (6 bases). The length of the CDR3 is 11 residues. Trimming took off 5 bases at V and 5 bases at J, with 6 bases between the two ends. The germline CDR1 and CDR2 sequences are SEHNR and FQNEAQ (reference sequence).

The J gene is TRBJ1-5, the V gene TRBV19; D gene ambiguous. Per germline, CDR1 LNHDA and CDR2 SQIVND (reference sequence). There are 13 residues in the CDR3. V lost 6 bases and J lost 2, with 8 bases in between. The CDR3 spells CASREFRNQPQHF. In DNA form, the CDR3 reads TGTGCCAGTAGGGAGTTCCGCAATCAGCCCCAGCATTTT.

The genes are TRBV5-1 and TRBJ2-3; 10 positions agree with TRBD2. CDR3 size: 16 residues. The V segment lost 4 bases and the J segment 2 bases; nucleotides outside the gene matches: 7. Germline V gene lookup returns CDR1 SGHRS and CDR2 YFSETQ. The CDR3 region has the DNA TGCGCCAGCAGCCTCGGGACTAGCGCTTACACAGATACGCAGTATTTT. It encodes CASSLGTSAYTDTQYF.

This chain connects TRBV18 to TRBJ1-2, with a weak D call TRBD1 (6 bases). CDR3 length equals 14 residues. Trimming pared 3 bases from V and 3 bases from J, leaving 11 bases between. CDR1 is KGHSH and CDR2 is LQKENI in the germline V gene. CDR3 sequence (DNA): TGTGCCAGCTCACCTTCGACAGGAGACTATGGCTACACCTTC. This encodes CASSPSTGDYGYTF.

The V gene is TRBV2, the J gene TRBJ2-1; 8 nucleotides line up with TRBD1. J was trimmed by 2 bases and V by 4 bases; bases with no gene match: 4. The CDR3 covers 15 residues. Germline V CDR1 and CDR2: SNHLY, FYNNEI. This CDR3 is CASSADRGPYNEQFF. CDR3 nucleotides: TGTGCCAGCAGTGCAGACAGGGGCCCCTACAATGAGCAGTTCTTC.

The V and J genes are TRBV9 and TRBJ1-5, with D unclear. The length of the CDR3 is 14 residues. Germline loops: CDR1 SGDLS, CDR2 YYNGEE. V was cut by 0 bases and J by 4 bases, with 8 bases left in between. The CDR3 reads CASSVAGENQPQHF. CDR3 nucleotide sequence: TGTGCCAGCAGCGTAGCCGGGGAGAATCAGCCCCAGCATTTT.

This clone was seen a handful of times. CDR3 in amino acids: CASSLRARGESNEQFF. CDR3 nucleotides: TGTGCCAGCAGCTTAAGGGCCAGGGGAGAATCGAATGAGCAGTTCTTC. The chain is built from TRBV7-9 and TRBJ2-1; TRBD1 is a possible D gene (6 bases). Germline CDR1 and CDR2: SEHNR and FQNEAQ (reference sequence). The CDR3 extends over 16 amino acids. V gave up 2 bases and J gave up 7 bases, with 18 bases separating them.

The table lists this clone with a count of one. This rearrangement joins TRBV7-8 to TRBJ1-2; D not certain. The CDR3 covers 13 residues. The germline CDR1 and CDR2 sequences are SGHVS and FQNEAQ. Trimming took off 1 base at V and 8 bases at J, with 11 bases between the two ends. DNA for the CDR3: TGTGCCAGCAGCTTAGGGGAGTCGCTAGGCTACACCTTC. As protein: CASSLGESLGYTF.

The rearrangement uses TRBV18 and TRBJ1-2; TRBD1 agrees at 10 bases. Losses at the gene ends were 0 bases for V and 6 bases for J; bases not matched to a gene: 10. CDR1 and CDR2 (germline): KGHSH, LQKENI. The CDR3 consists of 17 residues. CDR3 nucleotides: TGTGCCAGCTCACCACCGGTTCGGGACAGGGGATCGGATGGCTACACCTTC. Protein sequence: CASSPPVRDRGSDGYTF.

The chain carries TRBV7-9 and TRBJ1-2; D remains unclear. V was trimmed by 2 bases and J by 8 bases, leaving 12 bases between them. Germline-derived CDR1 and CDR2 are SEHNR and FQNEAQ (reference sequence). The CDR3 is 13 residues long. The CDR3 sequence: CASSLSLPWGYTF. CDR3 sequence (DNA): TGTGCCAGCAGCTTAAGCCTCCCCTGGGGCTACACCTTC.

This clone was seen a single time. The chain uses TRBV6-1 and TRBJ2-1; 7 positions agree with TRBD1. CDR1 and CDR2 (germline): MNHNS, SASEGT. This CDR3 comprises 13 residues. V trimming: 9 bases; J trimming: 5 bases; junction bases outside the gene matches: 7. CDR3 region: CARPPGQNNEQFF. DNA for the CDR3: TGTGCCAGACCACCGGGACAGAACAATGAGCAGTTCTTC.

This rearrangement joins TRBV6-8 to TRBJ1-6; D unresolved. CDR3 length: 11 residues. V was cut by 4 bases and J by 14 bases, with 9 bases left in between. Germline V gives CDR1 MNHGY, CDR2 SAAAGT. The CDR3, as DNA: TGTGCCAGCAGTTCCAGTTGCACCCTCCACTTT. Residues: CASSSSCTLHF.

A few counts support this clone. The chain couples TRBV29-1 to TRBJ2-1; TRBD2 agrees at 7 bases. The J segment lost 4 bases and the V segment lost 4 bases, leaving 4 bases of the junction unmatched. CDR3 length: 13 residues. CDR1 and CDR2 (germline): SQVTM, ANQGSEA. The CDR3 coding sequence is TGCAGCGTTGGGGGGAGGGTTTACAATGAGCAGTTCTTC. Encoded protein: CSVGGRVYNEQFF.

The genes are TRBV2 and TRBJ2-5, with 11 bases identical to TRBD2. Germline CDR1 is SNHLY and CDR2 is FYNNEI. J gave up 3 bases and V 7 bases, and 7 bases lay outside the gene matches. CDR3 length: 15 residues. CDR3 amino acids: CASNDRLAGKETQYF. The CDR3, as DNA: TGTGCCAGCAACGACCGACTAGCGGGGAAAGAGACCCAGTACTTC.

The chain employs TRBV6-1 and TRBJ1-4; D not resolved. The V and J ends lost 7 bases and 7 bases respectively, with 16 bases between them. The CDR3 sequence is 14 residues long. CDR1 and CDR2 (germline): MNHNS, SASEGT. As DNA, the CDR3 is TGTGCCAGCACTACGCGGGCGCTCTTTGAAAAACTGTTTTTT. This translates into CASTTRALFEKLFF.

The chain joins TRBV5-1 to TRBJ2-3; 7 bases match TRBD1. The germline CDR1 and CDR2 sequences are SGHRS and YFSETQ. The CDR3 covers 16 residues. Germline trimming cut 4 bases from V and 3 bases from J; bases unmatched to any gene: 11. The DNA for the CDR3 is TGCGCCAGCAGCCCAGGGGGTTCAGGGGCGACAGATACGCAGTATTTT. Its translation: CASSPGGSGATDTQYF.